Below are 12 T cell receptor beta chains sequenced from a single sample in a study of radiation and T cells in renal cell carcinoma. Specified time point: blood 2 weeks post-SBRT. Treatment noted: 15 Gy SBRT to primary tumor, nephrectomy 4 weeks later. This table comes from immunoSEQ multiplex PCR, and its TCRdb copy is limited to in-frame clones, with some not included. This table holds around 60,000 clones, around 78% found once. This material consisted of blood, taken from a patient whose treatment included radiotherapy and nephrectomy. Receptors were obtained from a man aged 55-75 years with renal cell carcinoma.

This chain connects TRBV29-1 to TRBJ2-1; 9 bases map to TRBD2. The V and J ends lost 4 bases and 4 bases, in that order; junction bases with no gene match: 2. This CDR3 comprises 13 residues. CDR1 SQVTM and CDR2 ANQGSEA come from the germline V gene. CDR3 DNA sequence: TGCAGCGTTGGTAGCGGGGGTTACAATGAGCAGTTCTTC. Translated: CSVGSGGYNEQFF.

This chain connects TRBV6-4 to TRBJ2-5; D remains ambiguous. From germline, CDR1 is MRHNA and CDR2 SNTAGT. CDR3 length: 16 amino acids. V was pared by 6 bases and J by 5 bases, with 22 bases between. The CDR3 loop reads CASRLIGDEYLETQYF. Written as DNA, the CDR3 is TGTGCCAGCAGACTGATCGGAGATGAATATTTGGAGACCCAGTACTTC.

V usage is TRBV7-9 and J usage is TRBJ1-2, with D possibly matching TRBD1 (5 bases). Germline lookup yields CDR1 SEHNR and CDR2 FQNEAQ (reference sequence). The germline V and J ends were trimmed by 3 bases and 6 bases, with 23 bases remaining between them. The CDR3 has 17 amino acids. The CDR3 sequence: CASSFSPPVEGTHGYTF. The CDR3 DNA sequence: TGTGCCAGCAGCTTCTCCCCCCCCGTGGAGGGGACCCATGGCTACACCTTC.

The rearrangement uses TRBV6-1 and TRBJ2-3; maybe TRBD2 (5 bases). The V and J ends lost 2 bases and 6 bases respectively, with 15 bases between them. Germline V gene lookup returns CDR1 MNHNS and CDR2 SASEGT. The CDR3 covers 15 residues. CDR3 nucleotide sequence: TGTGCCAGCAGTGAACGGCTAGCATCAGTGGATACGCAGTATTTT. Translated: CASSERLASVDTQYF.

The rearrangement joins TRBV5-1 to TRBJ1-6; D perhaps matches TRBD1 (6 bases). This CDR3 region has 15 residues. The germline gives CDR1 SGHRS, CDR2 YFSETQ. V lost 6 bases and J lost 7, with 17 bases in between. CDR3 residues: CASTPSRGPNSPLHF. CDR3 nucleotide sequence: TGCGCCAGCACCCCTTCCAGGGGACCCAATTCACCCCTCCACTTT.

A single count supports this clone. The chain carries TRBV19 and TRBJ1-4; D possibly corresponds to TRBD1 (5 bases). Trimming pared 2 bases from V and 7 bases from J, leaving 14 bases between. This CDR3 has 15 amino acids. CDR1 and CDR2 (germline): LNHDA, SQIVND (reference sequence). The CDR3 sequence is CASSITRTGGEKLFF. The DNA for the CDR3 is TGTGCCAGTAGTATAACTCGTACAGGCGGTGAAAAACTGTTTTTT.

The rearrangement links TRBV10-3 to TRBJ1-2, with D perhaps matching TRBD1 (6 bases). The V end lost 9 bases, the J end lost 4 bases, and 15 bases lay between the germline ends. The germline V gene has CDR1 ENHRY and CDR2 SYGVKD. There are 13 residues in the CDR3. DNA of the CDR3: TGTGCCATGACCGAGGACAGCAGCTATGGCTACACCTTC. Its translation is CAMTEDSSYGYTF.

This chain connects TRBV7-8 to TRBJ1-5; D remains ambiguous. The CDR3 length is 14 residues. V was cut by 3 bases and J by 2 bases, with 8 bases left in between. The germline gives CDR1 SGHVS, CDR2 FQNEAQ. The CDR3 spells CASSLTGGNQPQHF. CDR3 sequence (DNA): TGTGCCAGCAGCTTGACCGGGGGCAATCAGCCCCAGCATTTT.

This chain connects TRBV19 to TRBJ2-5; TRBD2 is a possible D gene (5 bases). Germline V gives CDR1 LNHDA, CDR2 SQIVND (reference sequence). V lost 5 bases and J lost 4, with 11 bases in between. This CDR3 has 13 amino acids. CDR3 in DNA: TGTGCCAGTAGTGCGAGAGGGTTAGAGACCCAGTACTTC. The encoded protein is CASSARGLETQYF. The complete variable domain, with remaining parts taken from reference TRBV19 and TRBJ2-5, reads DGGITQSPKYLFRKEGQNVTLSCEQNLNHDAMYWYRQDPGQGLRLIYYSQIVNDFQKGDIAEGYSVSREKKESFPLTVTSAQKNPTAFYLCASSARGLETQYFGPGTRLLVL.

The chain joins TRBV10-3 to TRBJ1-2; D is undetermined. Trimming pared 8 bases from V and 3 bases from J, leaving 10 bases between. CDR3 size: 12 residues. CDR1 and CDR2 from the germline V gene are ENHRY and SYGVKD. The CDR3 coding sequence is TGTGCCATCCAGGTTGGGGACTATGGCTACACCTTC. It codes for CAIQVGDYGYTF.

This clone was observed a single time. V is TRBV27 and J is TRBJ2-2; D may be TRBD1 or TRBD2 (5 bases each). Germline V lookup: CDR1 MNHEY, CDR2 SMNVEV (reference sequence). Trimming pared 5 bases from V and 6 bases from J, leaving 16 bases between. The CDR3 spans 15 residues. The CDR3 bases are TGTGCCAGCAGTCCCCTCTCCATGGGGGCCGGGGAGCTGTTTTTT. Amino acids: CASSPLSMGAGELFF.

The chain links TRBV5-1 to TRBJ2-7, with D unclear. Germline lookup yields CDR1 SGHRS and CDR2 YFSETQ. This CDR3 has 13 residues. Trimming removed 2 bases from V and 4 bases from J, with 10 bases in between. CDR3 sequence (DNA): TGCGCCAGCAGCTTTGACACCCGATACGAGCAGTACGTC. This encodes CASSFDTRYEQYV.